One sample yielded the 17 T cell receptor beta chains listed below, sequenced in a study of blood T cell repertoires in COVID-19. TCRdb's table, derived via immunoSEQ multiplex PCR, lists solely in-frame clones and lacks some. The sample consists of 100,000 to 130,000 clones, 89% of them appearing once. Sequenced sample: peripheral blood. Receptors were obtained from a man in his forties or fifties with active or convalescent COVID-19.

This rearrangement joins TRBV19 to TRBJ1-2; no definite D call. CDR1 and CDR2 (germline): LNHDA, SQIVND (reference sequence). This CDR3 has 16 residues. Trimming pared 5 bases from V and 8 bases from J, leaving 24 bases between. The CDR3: CASSPRGLLGSGGYTF. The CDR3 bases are TGTGCCAGTAGTCCCCGTGGGTTGTTAGGGAGCGGCGGCTACACCTTC.

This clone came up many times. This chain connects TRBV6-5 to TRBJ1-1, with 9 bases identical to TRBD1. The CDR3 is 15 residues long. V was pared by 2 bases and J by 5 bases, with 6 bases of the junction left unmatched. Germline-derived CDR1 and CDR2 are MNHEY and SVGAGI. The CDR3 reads CASSYTGQGVTEAFF. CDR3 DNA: TGTGCCAGCAGTTACACGGGACAGGGTGTAACTGAAGCTTTCTTT.

The CDR3 here is CAISSQDRVTEAFF. The CDR3 DNA is TGTGCCATCAGTTCCCAAGACAGGGTTACTGAAGCTTTCTTT. This chain connects TRBV10-3 to TRBJ1-1; TRBD1 matches 7 bases. Looked up from germline, CDR1 is ENHRY and CDR2 is SYGVKD. CDR3 length equals 14 residues. With 5 bases clipped from V and 5 bases from J, the junction kept 8 bases outside the gene matches.

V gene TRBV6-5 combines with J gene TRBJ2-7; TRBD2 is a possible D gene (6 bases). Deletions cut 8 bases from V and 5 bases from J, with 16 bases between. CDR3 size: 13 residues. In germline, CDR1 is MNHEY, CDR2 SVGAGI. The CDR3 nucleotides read TGTGCCAGCTCCCCAACAGGCGGGGACGAGCAGTACTTC. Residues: CASSPTGGDEQYF.

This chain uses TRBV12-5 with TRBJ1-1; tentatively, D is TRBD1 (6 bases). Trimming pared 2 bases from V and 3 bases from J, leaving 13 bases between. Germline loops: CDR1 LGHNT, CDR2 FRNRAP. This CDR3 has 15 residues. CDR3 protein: CASGLRGGGDTEAFF. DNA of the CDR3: TGTGCTAGTGGTTTGCGAGGAGGGGGGGACACTGAAGCTTTCTTT.

The CDR3 region has the DNA TGTGCTAGTGGTTGGGCTTCCGGGACAGCTGGAAACACCATATATTTT. Protein product: CASGWASGTAGNTIYF. The chain joins TRBV12-5 to TRBJ1-3; 7 nucleotides line up with TRBD1. The CDR3 has 16 residues. J was trimmed by 2 bases and V by 4 bases; bases with no gene match: 8. Germline CDR1 reads LGHNT; CDR2 reads FRNRAP.

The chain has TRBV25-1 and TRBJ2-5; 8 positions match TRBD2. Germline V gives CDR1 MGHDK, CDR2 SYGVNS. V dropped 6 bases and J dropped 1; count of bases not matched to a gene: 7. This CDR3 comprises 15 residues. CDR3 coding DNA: TGTGCCAGCAGCGCCAGCGGGGGTGCCCAAGAGACCCAGTACTTC. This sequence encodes CASSASGGAQETQYF.

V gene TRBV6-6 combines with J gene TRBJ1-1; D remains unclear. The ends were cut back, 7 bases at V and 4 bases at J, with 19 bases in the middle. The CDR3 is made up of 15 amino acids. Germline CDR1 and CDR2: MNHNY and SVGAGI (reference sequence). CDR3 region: CASKTRDFGLTEAFF. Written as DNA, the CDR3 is TGTGCCAGCAAAACAAGGGATTTTGGACTCACTGAAGCTTTCTTT.

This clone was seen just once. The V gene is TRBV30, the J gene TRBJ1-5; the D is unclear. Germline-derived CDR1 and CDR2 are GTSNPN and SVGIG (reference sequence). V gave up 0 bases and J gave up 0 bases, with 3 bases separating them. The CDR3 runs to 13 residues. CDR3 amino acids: CAWSVSSNQPQHF. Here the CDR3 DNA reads TGTGCCTGGAGTGTCTCTAGCAATCAGCCCCAGCATTTT.

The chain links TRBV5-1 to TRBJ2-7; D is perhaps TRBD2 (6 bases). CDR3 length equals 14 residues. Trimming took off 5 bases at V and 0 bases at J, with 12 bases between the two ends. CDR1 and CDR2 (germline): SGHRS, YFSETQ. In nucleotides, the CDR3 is TGCGCCAGCAGTGCCTCCGGGAGCTCCTACGAGCAGTACTTC. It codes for CASSASGSSYEQYF.

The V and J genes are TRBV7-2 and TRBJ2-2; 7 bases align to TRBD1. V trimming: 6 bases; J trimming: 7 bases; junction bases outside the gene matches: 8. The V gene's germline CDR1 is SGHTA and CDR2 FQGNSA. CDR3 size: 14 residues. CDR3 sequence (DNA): TGTGCCAGCAGACCCGGACAGGAGTACGGGGAGCTGTTTTTT. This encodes CASRPGQEYGELFF.

CDR3 protein: CASSLGVANEQFF. The DNA of the CDR3 is TGTGCCAGCAGCTTAGGTGTAGCAAATGAGCAGTTCTTC. V is TRBV5-4 and J is TRBJ2-1, with D hard to call. The CDR3 is 13 residues long. Germline loops: CDR1 SGHNT, CDR2 YYREEE (reference sequence). V was shortened by 2 bases and J by 7 bases, with 10 bases between the two germline ends. Using reference TRBV5-4 and TRBJ2-1 for the parts outside the CDR3, the full variable domain is ETGVTQSPTHLIKTRGQQVTLRCSSQSGHNTVSWYQQALGQGPQFIFQYYREEENGRGNFPPRFSGLQFPNYSSELNVNALELDDSALYLCASSLGVANEQFFGPGTRLTVL.

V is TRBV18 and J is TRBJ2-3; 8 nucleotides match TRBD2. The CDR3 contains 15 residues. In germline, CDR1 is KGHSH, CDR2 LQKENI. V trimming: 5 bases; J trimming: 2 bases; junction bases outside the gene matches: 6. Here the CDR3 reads CASSITGGDTDTQYF. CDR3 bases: TGTGCCAGCTCAATCACCGGGGGGGACACAGATACGCAGTATTTT.

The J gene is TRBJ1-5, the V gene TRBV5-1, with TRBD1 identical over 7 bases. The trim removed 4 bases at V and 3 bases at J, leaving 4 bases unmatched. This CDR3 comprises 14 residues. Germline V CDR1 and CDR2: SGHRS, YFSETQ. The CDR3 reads CASSLGQFNQPQHF. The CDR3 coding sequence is TGCGCCAGCAGCCTGGGACAGTTCAATCAGCCCCAGCATTTT.

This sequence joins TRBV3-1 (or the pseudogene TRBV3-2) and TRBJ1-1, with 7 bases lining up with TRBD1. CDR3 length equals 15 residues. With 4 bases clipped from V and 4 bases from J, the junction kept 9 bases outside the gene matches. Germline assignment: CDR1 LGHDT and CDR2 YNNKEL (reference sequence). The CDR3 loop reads CASSLAGTESTEAFF. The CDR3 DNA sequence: TGTGCCAGCAGCCTAGCCGGGACAGAGAGCACTGAAGCTTTCTTT.

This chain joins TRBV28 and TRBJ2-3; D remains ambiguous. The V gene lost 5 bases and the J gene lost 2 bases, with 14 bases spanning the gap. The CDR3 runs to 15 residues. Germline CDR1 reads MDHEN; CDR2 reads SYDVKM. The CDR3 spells CASSLERLHTDTQYF. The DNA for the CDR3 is TGTGCCAGCAGTCTGGAGCGATTGCACACAGATACGCAGTATTTT.

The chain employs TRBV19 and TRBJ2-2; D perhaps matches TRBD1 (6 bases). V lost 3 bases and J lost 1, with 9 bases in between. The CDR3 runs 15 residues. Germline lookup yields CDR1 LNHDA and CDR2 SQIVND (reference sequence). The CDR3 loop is CASSIRGWNTGELFF. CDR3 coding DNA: TGTGCCAGTAGTATCAGGGGCTGGAACACCGGGGAGCTGTTTTTT.